The clone carrying this TCR beta chain occurred a few times. Its antigen remains unidentified. The data are from a study of blood T cells in healthy people across ages. For the second PCR, which ran for roughly 7 to 11 cycles, a sample-barcoded 5' primer and a J-beta primer mix were used. Using its own MiXCR run on the 5' RACE reads, TCRdb lists one record per CDR3 protein. The data show 540,000 or so distinct CDR3 sequences, approximately 25% seen once. Broader study findings: Unsorted PBMCs prevented conclusive naive versus antigen-experienced comparison. Those diversity estimates obtained from one million T cells were thought to be underestimates.

The CDR3 contains 15 residues. Germline CDR1 and CDR2: SGDLS and YYNGEE. The ends lost 6 bases at V and 5 bases at J; junction bases unmatched: 11. These same records also appear under a second study, on T cells of mothers and their children.

What was sequenced was blood. The clonotype originates from a boy aged 5-17 years in good health. The rearrangement joins TRBV9 to TRBJ2-5; 9 nucleotides match TRBD2. The CDR3 DNA reads TGTGCCAGCAATCAAGCGGGGGGTACGCGTGAGACCCAGTACTTC. Encoded protein: CASNQAGGTRETQYF.